The rows below give T cell receptor beta chains drawn from one sample of a study of CD8+ T cells in alopecia areata. TCRdb keeps only in-frame clones here, not all; method: immunoSEQ multiplex PCR. The sample yields more than 200,000 clones, approximately 61% seen once. The sequenced sample was CD4+ T cells sorted from blood, obtained at week 0. Receptors were obtained from a human donor with alopecia areata. CDR3s include the opening cysteine and the closing phenylalanine or tryptophan. Fields, in order: V gene, D gene, J gene, clone size, CDR3 protein, CDR3 DNA. A D gene is named only where the DNA matches it firmly. The size field is filled for only some rows; it gives once, few, many or a size class.

>TRBV10-3|-|TRBJ2-5|few
CAISEGRSAHQETQYF
TGTGCCATCAGTGAAGGGCGGTCGGCACACCAAGAGACCCAGTACTTC
>TRBV9|-|TRBJ1-1|-
CASSVAPQGGTEAFF
TGTGCCAGCAGCGTAGCACCCCAGGGAGGGACTGAAGCTTTCTTT
>TRBV30|-|TRBJ1-1|-
CAWSAPNTEAFF
TGTGCCTGGAGTGCCCCGAACACTGAAGCTTTCTTT
>TRBV7-2|-|TRBJ2-2|once
CASSLGSVNTGELFF
TGTGCCAGCAGCTTAGGGTCCGTGAACACCGGGGAGCTGTTTTTT
>TRBV5-1|TRBD1|TRBJ2-3|-
CASGNNYRGADTQYF
TGCGCCAGCGGAAACAATTACAGGGGAGCAGATACGCAGTATTTT
>TRBV5-4|-|TRBJ1-6|-
CASSHSPNRELNSPLHF
TGTGCCAGCAGCCATTCCCCCAACAGAGAACTTAATTCACCCCTCCACTTT
>TRBV30|TRBD1|TRBJ1-6|-
CAWRGGYNSPLHF
TGTGCCTGGCGAGGGGGCTACAATTCACCCCTCCACTTT
>TRBV13|-|TRBJ2-1|-
CASSPPTGYYNEQFF
TGTGCCAGCAGCCCCCCTACTGGTTACTACAATGAGCAGTTCTTC
>TRBV7-9|TRBD1|TRBJ1-2|few
CASSSRQGNYGYTF
TGTGCCAGCAGCTCCAGACAGGGGAACTATGGCTACACCTTC
>TRBV7-3|TRBD2|TRBJ2-7|-
CASSLSGRVDEQYF
TGTGCCAGCAGCCTAAGTGGGAGGGTGGACGAGCAGTACTTC
>TRBV30|-|TRBJ2-3|-
CAWSVVADTQYF
TGTGCCTGGAGTGTAGTCGCAGATACGCAGTATTTT
>TRBV9|-|TRBJ1-6|-
CASSVAPLNSPLHF
TGTGCCAGCAGCGTGGCCCCTCTTAATTCACCCCTCCACTTT
>TRBV2|-|TRBJ2-1|-
CARSLGLSNEQFF
TGTGCCAGGAGTCTCGGACTGAGCAATGAGCAGTTCTTC
>TRBV29-1|-|TRBJ1-5|-
CSVGRDKNQPQHF
TGCAGCGTCGGACGTGATAAAAATCAGCCCCAGCATTTT
>TRBV6-6|TRBD1|TRBJ1-2|-
CASSWDRDGYTF
TGTGCCAGCAGTTGGGACAGGGATGGCTACACCTTC
>TRBV7-9|TRBD2|TRBJ2-3|-
CARSGGDPSTDTQYF
TGTGCCAGATCTGGGGGGGACCCAAGCACAGATACGCAGTATTTT
>TRBV10-3|TRBD1|TRBJ1-3|few
CAISEGQGAGNTIYF
TGTGCCATCAGTGAGGGGCAGGGGGCTGGAAACACCATATATTTT
>TRBV5-1|-|TRBJ2-7|few
CASSLGNPVSSYEQYF
TGCGCCAGCAGCTTGGGAAACCCCGTGAGCTCCTACGAGCAGTACTTC
>TRBV13|TRBD2|TRBJ2-3|once
CASCRRPGTSGVGGTDTQYF
TGTGCCAGCTGCAGACGACCCGGGACTAGCGGGGTGGGAGGTACAGATACGCAGTATTTT
>TRBV29-1|TRBD2|TRBJ2-1|-
CSVEGGGDEQFF
TGCAGCGTTGAAGGCGGGGGGGATGAGCAGTTCTTC
>TRBV18|TRBD1|TRBJ2-7|-
CASSPPNYRDSPYEQYF
TGTGCCAGCTCACCACCTAACTACCGGGACAGCCCCTACGAGCAGTACTTC
>TRBV29-1|-|TRBJ1-2|-
CSVVVGWGDGYTF
TGCAGCGTTGTCGTCGGGTGGGGAGATGGCTACACCTTC
>TRBV18|TRBD1|TRBJ2-7|-
CASSPGDRPYEQYF
TGTGCCAGCTCACCGGGGGACAGGCCCTACGAGCAGTACTTC
>TRBV10-2|-|TRBJ2-1|medium-sized
CASIGGSSYNEQFF
TGCGCCAGCATTGGGGGGAGCTCCTACAATGAGCAGTTCTTC
>TRBV9|-|TRBJ1-5|-
CASSQGTTGQPQHF
TGTGCCAGCAGCCAAGGGACCACGGGTCAGCCCCAGCATTTT
>TRBV10-3|-|TRBJ2-6|few
CAISDARSGANVLTF
TGTGCCATCAGCGATGCACGGTCTGGGGCCAACGTCCTGACTTTC
>TRBV6-5|-|TRBJ2-5|few
CASSYRQPGETQYF
TGTGCCAGCAGTTACCGACAGCCCGGAGAGACCCAGTACTTC
>TRBV4-1|TRBD2|TRBJ2-5|-
CASSQGGTSGFQETQYF
TGCGCCAGCAGCCAGGGGGGGACTAGCGGTTTCCAAGAGACCCAGTACTTC
>TRBV29-1|TRBD1|TRBJ1-6|few
CSVLIRTGENSPLHF
TGCAGCGTCCTTATTCGGACAGGGGAGAATTCACCCCTCCACTTT
>TRBV25-1|-|TRBJ1-6|-
CASRPQGPYNSPLHF
TGTGCCAGCAGACCACAGGGTCCGTATAATTCACCCCTCCACTTT
>TRBV30|-|TRBJ1-1|once
CAWRQVAAFF
TGTGCCTGGAGACAAGTGGCGGCTTTCTTT
>TRBV29-1|-|TRBJ2-5|few
CSVEGLGETQYF
TGCAGCGTTGAAGGTTTGGGCGAGACCCAGTACTTC
>TRBV29-1|-|TRBJ1-5|few
CSVWEGEPQHF
TGCAGCGTCTGGGAAGGGGAGCCCCAGCATTTT
>TRBV6-5|TRBD1|TRBJ2-2|-
CASSLPGQGTGELFF
TGTGCCAGCAGCCTACCGGGACAGGGGACCGGGGAGCTGTTTTTT
>TRBV7-9|-|TRBJ2-4|-
CASSLVSGTLAKNIQYF
TGTGCCAGCAGCTTAGTTTCAGGGACCTTAGCCAAAAACATTCAGTACTTC
>TRBV4-2|-|TRBJ1-6|-
CASSQGPRNGENSPLHF
TGTGCCAGCAGCCAAGGGCCCCGGAATGGCGAGAATTCACCCCTCCACTTT
>TRBV7-2|TRBD1|TRBJ2-7|few
CASSISFGQGYEQYF
TGTGCCAGCAGCATTAGCTTCGGACAGGGCTACGAGCAGTACTTC
>TRBV7-2|-|TRBJ2-7|once
CASSSLGSGNEQYF
TGTGCCAGCAGCAGCCTCGGGAGCGGCAACGAGCAGTACTTC
>TRBV29-1|-|TRBJ2-7|few
CSVDPDSSWF
TGCAGCGTGGACCCTGACAGTTCTTGGTTC
>TRBV6-6|-|TRBJ1-5|-
CASSRTVTKNQPQHF
TGTGCCAGCAGTAGGACAGTTACAAAGAATCAGCCCCAGCATTTT
>TRBV7-9|TRBD2|TRBJ2-1|-
CASSLLVAGGYNEQFF
TGTGCCAGCAGCTTATTAGTAGCGGGGGGATACAATGAGCAGTTCTTC
>TRBV30|-|TRBJ2-7|-
CAWSGTGRNEQYF
TGTGCCTGGAGTGGGACGGGGAGGAACGAGCAGTACTTC
>TRBV7-9|TRBD1|TRBJ2-3|-
CASSQPGQGSNTQYF
TGTGCCAGCAGCCAACCGGGACAGGGGAGTAATACGCAGTATTTT
>TRBV2|-|TRBJ1-2|-
CASSEARGYGYTF
TGTGCCAGCAGTGAAGCGCGTGGCTATGGCTACACCTTC
>TRBV5-1|-|TRBJ2-6|-
CASRYSTSGANVLTF
TGCGCCAGCAGGTACAGCACCTCTGGGGCCAACGTCCTGACTTTC
>TRBV30|-|TRBJ2-6|-
CAWNRQVWANVLTF
TGTGCCTGGAATCGACAGGTCTGGGCCAACGTCCTGACTTTC
>TRBV25-1|-|TRBJ1-2|-
CASSELAEYGYTF
TGTGCCAGCAGTGAATTGGCAGAGTATGGCTACACCTTC